This T cell receptor (beta chain) stems from a study of shared clonotypes between healthy human individuals. This clone was counted a few times. Each donor was a Caucasian adult residing in Nashville, Tennessee. The data were produced by immunoSEQ multiplex PCR, yet TCRdb's version contains in-frame clones alone and is incomplete. The sample yields around 700,000 clones, less than 85% seen once. The CDR3 runs to 15 residues. CDR1 is SGHRS, CDR2 YFSETQ, per germline. V dropped 4 bases and J dropped 0; count of bases not matched to a gene: 2. This chain connects TRBV5-1 to TRBJ2-7; TRBD2 matches 12 bases. The source is a woman in her thirties in good health. What was sequenced was memory CD4+ T cells sorted from blood. Subset indicated: CD45RA-negative fraction. This chain's CDR3 is CASSRTSGTSYEQYF. The CDR3 nucleotides are TGCGCCAGCAGCCGGACTAGCGGGACCTCCTACGAGCAGTACTTC.